A selection of T cell receptor beta chains follows, all from one sample in a study of blood T cell repertoires in COVID-19. TCRdb's copy holds only in-frame clones and misses some; the assay was immunoSEQ multiplex PCR. The sample records 150,000 to 200,000 clones, just over 85% being singletons. Sequenced material: peripheral blood. Receptors originate from a man in his fifties or sixties with active or convalescent COVID-19. Each CDR3 is given with its conserved first and last residue. D genes are given only for firm matches. Size tells how often a clone was seen (once, few, many) or the class of an expanded clone, and some rows leave it out.

d_gene,abundance,len,v_gene,j_gene,CDR3aa,CDR3nt
.,.,15,TRBV19,TRBJ1-3,CASSTWTASGNTIYF,TGTGCCAGTAGTACATGGACAGCCTCTGGAAACACCATATATTTT
.,.,14,TRBV6-5,TRBJ1-1,CASSSSPLITEAFF,TGTGCCAGCAGTTCCTCCCCGCTAATTACTGAAGCTTTCTTT
TRBD1,.,14,TRBV24-1,TRBJ2-2,CATRQGAGTGELFF,TGTGCCACCAGACAGGGGGCGGGGACCGGGGAGCTGTTTTTT
.,.,17,TRBV5-5,TRBJ2-6,CASSTAPGEAGANVLTF,TGTGCCAGCAGCACCGCCCCCGGGGAAGCTGGGGCCAACGTCCTGACTTTC
TRBD2,.,11,TRBV6-6,TRBJ2-3,CASVAGDTQYF,TGTGCCAGCGTAGCGGGGGATACGCAGTATTTT
TRBD2,.,16,TRBV12-5,TRBJ2-1,CASGLGPAGGHNEQFF,TGTGCTAGTGGTTTGGGACCAGCGGGGGGGCACAATGAGCAGTTCTTC
.,once,13,TRBV19,TRBJ1-5,CASSEGAYQPQHF,TGTGCCAGTAGTGAAGGGGCGTATCAGCCCCAGCATTTT
.,.,13,TRBV10-3,TRBJ1-2,CAISEDGDLGYTF,TGTGCCATCAGTGAGGACGGGGACTTAGGCTACACCTTC
TRBD1,.,14,TRBV3-1/TRBV3-2,TRBJ2-7,CASSPRQGAYEQYF,TGTGCCAGCAGCCCCAGACAGGGCGCCTACGAGCAGTACTTC
TRBD2,.,17,TRBV6-2/TRBV6-3,TRBJ2-7,CASSYNEVAGFPYEQYF,TGTGCCAGCAGTTACAACGAGGTAGCGGGGTTCCCCTACGAGCAGTACTTC
.,.,15,TRBV10-1,TRBJ1-6,CASSESTVYNSPLHF,TGCGCCAGCAGTGAGTCGACAGTGTATAATTCACCCCTCCACTTT
.,.,15,TRBV2,TRBJ2-7,CASSDSEKTDYEQYF,TGTGCCAGCAGTGATAGTGAGAAAACCGACTACGAGCAGTACTTC
.,.,13,TRBV12-3/TRBV12-4,TRBJ1-2,CASSPNRDYGYTF,TGTGCCAGCAGCCCGAACAGGGACTATGGCTACACCTTC
.,.,14,TRBV19,TRBJ2-1,CASRRGKGDNEQFF,TGTGCCAGTAGAAGGGGAAAGGGGGACAATGAGCAGTTCTTC
TRBD2,.,16,TRBV28,TRBJ2-1,CASRPHKRGGLNEQFF,TGTGCCAGCAGGCCCCATAAGCGGGGGGGCCTTAATGAGCAGTTCTTC
.,.,15,TRBV7-9,TRBJ2-1,CASSLGQGNYNEQFF,TGTGCCAGCAGCTTGGGTCAGGGTAACTACAATGAGCAGTTCTTC
TRBD1,.,17,TRBV24-1,TRBJ2-5,CATSDLGRTGEFETQYF,TGTGCCACCAGTGATTTGGGCCGGACAGGGGAATTTGAGACCCAGTACTTC
.,.,16,TRBV15,TRBJ2-7,CATSRRQHVSSYEQYF,TGTGCCACCAGCAGGAGACAGCACGTCAGCTCCTACGAGCAGTACTTC
TRBD1,.,14,TRBV29-1,TRBJ2-3,CSVDGTGSRDTQYF,TGCAGCGTTGACGGGACAGGGTCCCGAGATACGCAGTATTTT
TRBD2,few,14,TRBV14,TRBJ2-7,CASSQERGGSEQYF,TGTGCCAGCAGCCAAGAACGGGGGGGCTCCGAGCAGTACTTC